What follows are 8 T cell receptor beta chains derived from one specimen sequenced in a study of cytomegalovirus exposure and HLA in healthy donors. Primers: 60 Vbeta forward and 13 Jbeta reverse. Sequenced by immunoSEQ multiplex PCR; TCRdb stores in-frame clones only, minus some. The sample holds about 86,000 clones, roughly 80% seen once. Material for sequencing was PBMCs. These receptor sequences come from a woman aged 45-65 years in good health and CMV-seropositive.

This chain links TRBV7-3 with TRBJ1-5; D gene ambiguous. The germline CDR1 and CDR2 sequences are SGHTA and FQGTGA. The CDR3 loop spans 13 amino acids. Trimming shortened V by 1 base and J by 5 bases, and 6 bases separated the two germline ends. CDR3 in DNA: TGTGCCAGCAGCTTAAAAAGCGATCAGCCCCAGCATTTT. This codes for CASSLKSDQPQHF.

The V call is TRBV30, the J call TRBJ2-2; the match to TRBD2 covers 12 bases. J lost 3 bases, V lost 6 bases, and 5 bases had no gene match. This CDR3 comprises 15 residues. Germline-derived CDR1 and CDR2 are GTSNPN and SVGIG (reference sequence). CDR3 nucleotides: TGTGCCTGCCCCGGGACTAGCGGGTACACCGGGGAGCTGTTTTTT. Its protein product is CACPGTSGYTGELFF. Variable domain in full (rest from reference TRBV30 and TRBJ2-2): SQTIHQWPATLVQPVGSPLSLECTVEGTSNPNLYWYRQAAGRGLQLLFYSVGIGQISSEVPQNLSASRPQDRQFILSSKKLLLSDSGFYLCACPGTSGYTGELFFGEGSRLTVL.

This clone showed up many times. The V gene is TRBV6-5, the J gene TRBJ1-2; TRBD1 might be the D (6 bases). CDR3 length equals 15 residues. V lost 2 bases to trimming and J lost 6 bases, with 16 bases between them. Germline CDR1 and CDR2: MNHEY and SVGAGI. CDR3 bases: TGTGCCAGCAGTTACGGGCGGGGGGCGCAAAATGGCTACACCTTC. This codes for CASSYGRGAQNGYTF.

CDR3 sequence: CASRIKGLAGGTDTQYF. The CDR3 region has the DNA TGTGCCAGCAGAATTAAAGGACTAGCGGGGGGGACAGATACGCAGTATTTT. V and J are TRBV2 and TRBJ2-3, with 15 bases that match TRBD2. The CDR3 extends over 17 amino acids. Losses at the gene ends were 6 bases for V and 3 bases for J; bases not matched to a gene: 7. CDR1 and CDR2 from the germline V gene are SNHLY and FYNNEI.

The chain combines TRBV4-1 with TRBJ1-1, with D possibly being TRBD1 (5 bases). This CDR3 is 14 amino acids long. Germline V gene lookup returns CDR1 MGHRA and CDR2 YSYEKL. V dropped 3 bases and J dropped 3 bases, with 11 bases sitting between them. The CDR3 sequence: CASSQYGGDTEAFF. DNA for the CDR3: TGCGCCAGCAGCCAGTACGGGGGGGACACTGAAGCTTTCTTT.

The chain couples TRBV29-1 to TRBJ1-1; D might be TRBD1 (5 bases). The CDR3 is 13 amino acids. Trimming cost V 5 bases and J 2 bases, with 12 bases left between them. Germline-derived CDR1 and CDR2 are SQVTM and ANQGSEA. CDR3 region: CSVHKGANTEAFF. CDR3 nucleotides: TGCAGCGTTCATAAAGGGGCAAACACTGAAGCTTTCTTT.

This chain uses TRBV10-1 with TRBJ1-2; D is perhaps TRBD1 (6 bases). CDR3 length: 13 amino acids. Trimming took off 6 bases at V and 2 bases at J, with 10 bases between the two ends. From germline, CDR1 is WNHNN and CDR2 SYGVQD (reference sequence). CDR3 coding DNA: TGCGCCAGCAGCGGTACAGGGAACTATGGCTACACCTTC. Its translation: CASSGTGNYGYTF.

The CDR3 is CASFDVANYGYTF. The CDR3 nucleotides are TGTGCCAGCTTCGATGTAGCTAACTATGGCTACACCTTC. V and J are TRBV2 and TRBJ1-2; D is unclear. The V end was cut by 8 bases, the J end by 0 bases, with 10 bases between. The CDR3 sequence is 13 residues long. CDR1 is SNHLY, CDR2 FYNNEI, per germline.